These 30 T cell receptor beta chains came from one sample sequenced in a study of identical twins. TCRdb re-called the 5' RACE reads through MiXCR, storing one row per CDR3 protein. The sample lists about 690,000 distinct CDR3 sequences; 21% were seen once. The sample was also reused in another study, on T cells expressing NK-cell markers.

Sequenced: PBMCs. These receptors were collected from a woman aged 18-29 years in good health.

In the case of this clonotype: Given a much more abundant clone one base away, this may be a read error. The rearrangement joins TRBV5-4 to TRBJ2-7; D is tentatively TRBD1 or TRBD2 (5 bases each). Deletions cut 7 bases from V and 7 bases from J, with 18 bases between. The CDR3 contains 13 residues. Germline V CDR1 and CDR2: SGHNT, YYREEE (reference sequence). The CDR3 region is CASSKDRGREQYF. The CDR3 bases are TGTGCCAGCTCCAAAGACCGGGGCCGAGAGCAGTACTTC.

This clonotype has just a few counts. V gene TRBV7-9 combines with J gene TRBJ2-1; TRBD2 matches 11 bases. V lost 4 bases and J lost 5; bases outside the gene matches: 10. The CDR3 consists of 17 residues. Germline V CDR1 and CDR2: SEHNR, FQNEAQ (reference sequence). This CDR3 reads CASSWGLAATLHNEQFF. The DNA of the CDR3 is TGTGCCAGCAGCTGGGGACTAGCGGCAACGCTGCACAATGAGCAGTTCTTC.

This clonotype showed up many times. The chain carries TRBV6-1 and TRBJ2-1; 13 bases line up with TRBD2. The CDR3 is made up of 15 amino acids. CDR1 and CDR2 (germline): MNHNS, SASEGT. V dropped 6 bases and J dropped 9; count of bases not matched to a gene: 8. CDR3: CASRGGLAGKGEQFF. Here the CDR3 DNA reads TGTGCCAGCAGGGGGGGACTAGCGGGAAAGGGTGAGCAGTTCTTC.

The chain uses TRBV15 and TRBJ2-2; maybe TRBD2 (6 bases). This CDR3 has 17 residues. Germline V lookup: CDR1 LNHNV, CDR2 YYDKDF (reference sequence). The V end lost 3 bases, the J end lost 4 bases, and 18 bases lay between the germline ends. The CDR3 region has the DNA TGTGCCACCAGCAGGGGTCTTTACGGGGGAGCCACCGGGGAGCTGTTTTTT. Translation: CATSRGLYGGATGELFF.

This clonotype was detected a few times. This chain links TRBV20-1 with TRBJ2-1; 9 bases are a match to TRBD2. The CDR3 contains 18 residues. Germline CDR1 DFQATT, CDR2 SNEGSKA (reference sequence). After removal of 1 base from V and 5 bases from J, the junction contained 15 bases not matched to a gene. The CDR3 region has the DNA TGCAGTGCTAGAGCTGGCGGGTTGCGGGAGGGCCTCCACAATGAGCAGTTCTTC. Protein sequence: CSARAGGLREGLHNEQFF.

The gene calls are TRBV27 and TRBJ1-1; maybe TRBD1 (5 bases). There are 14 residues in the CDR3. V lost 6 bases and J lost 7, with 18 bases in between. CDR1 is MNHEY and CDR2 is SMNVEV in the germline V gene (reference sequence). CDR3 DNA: TGTGCCAGCAGGGCAACAGGCGCCATACATGAAGCTTTCTTT. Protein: CASRATGAIHEAFF.

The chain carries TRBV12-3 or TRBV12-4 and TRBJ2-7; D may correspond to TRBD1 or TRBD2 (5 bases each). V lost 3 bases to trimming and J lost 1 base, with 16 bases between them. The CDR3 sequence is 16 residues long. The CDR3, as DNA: TGTGCCAGCAGTTTCTCGGGACGCCCCATGTCCTACGAGCAGTACTTC. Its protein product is CASSFSGRPMSYEQYF.

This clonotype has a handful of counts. In nucleotides, the CDR3 is TGTGCCAGCAGTTTGGGCAGGGCTTTCGAGCAGTACTTC. Translated: CASSLGRAFEQYF. The rearrangement links TRBV12-3 or TRBV12-4 to TRBJ2-7; TRBD1 is a possible D gene (5 bases). The CDR3 has 13 residues. V lost 3 bases and J 6 bases, leaving 12 bases between the germline ends.

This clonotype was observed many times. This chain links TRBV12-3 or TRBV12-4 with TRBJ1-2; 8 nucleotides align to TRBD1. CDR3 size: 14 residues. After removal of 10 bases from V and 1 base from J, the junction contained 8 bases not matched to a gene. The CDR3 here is CATGGQGHNYGYTF. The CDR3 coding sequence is TGTGCCACCGGAGGACAGGGCCATAACTATGGCTACACCTTC.

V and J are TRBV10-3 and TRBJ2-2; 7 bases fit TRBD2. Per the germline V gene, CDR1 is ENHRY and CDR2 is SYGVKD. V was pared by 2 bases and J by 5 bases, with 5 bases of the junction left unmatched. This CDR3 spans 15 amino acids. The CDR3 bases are TGTGCCATCAGTGAGACGGGAGGAGGTACCGGGGAGCTGTTTTTT. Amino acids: CAISETGGGTGELFF.

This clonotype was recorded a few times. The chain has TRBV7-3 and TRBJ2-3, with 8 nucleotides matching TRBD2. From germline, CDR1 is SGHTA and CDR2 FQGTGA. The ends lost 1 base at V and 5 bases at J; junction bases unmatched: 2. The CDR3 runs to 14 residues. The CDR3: CASSLRGTRDTQYF. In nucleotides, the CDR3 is TGTGCCAGCAGCTTAAGGGGGACTAGAGATACGCAGTATTTT.

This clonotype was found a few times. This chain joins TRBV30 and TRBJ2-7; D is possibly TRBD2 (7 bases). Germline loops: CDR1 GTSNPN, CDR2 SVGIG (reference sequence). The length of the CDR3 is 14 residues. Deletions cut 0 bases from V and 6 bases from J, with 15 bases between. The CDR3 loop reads CAWSVGGGLGEQYF. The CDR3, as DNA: TGTGCCTGGAGTGTGGGCGGGGGCTTAGGCGAGCAGTACTTC.

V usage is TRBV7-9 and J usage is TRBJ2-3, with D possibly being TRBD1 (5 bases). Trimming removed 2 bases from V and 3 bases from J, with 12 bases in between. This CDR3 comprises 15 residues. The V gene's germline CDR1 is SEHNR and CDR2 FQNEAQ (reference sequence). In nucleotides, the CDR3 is TGTGCCAGCAGCTTAATCCAGGGAATGACAGATACGCAGTATTTT. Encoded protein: CASSLIQGMTDTQYF.

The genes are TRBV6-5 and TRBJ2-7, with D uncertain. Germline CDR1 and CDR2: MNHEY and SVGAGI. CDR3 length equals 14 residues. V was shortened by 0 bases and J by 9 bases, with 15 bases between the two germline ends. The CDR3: CASSYSPDIIGQYF. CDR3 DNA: TGTGCCAGCAGTTACTCTCCCGATATAATAGGGCAGTACTTC.

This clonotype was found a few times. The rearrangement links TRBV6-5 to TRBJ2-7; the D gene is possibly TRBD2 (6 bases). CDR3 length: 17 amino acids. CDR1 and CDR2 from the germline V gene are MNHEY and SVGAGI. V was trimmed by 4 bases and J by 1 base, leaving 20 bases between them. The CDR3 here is CASSSLSGRRGSYEQYF. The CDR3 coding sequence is TGTGCCAGCAGTTCCCTGTCGGGCAGACGGGGGTCCTACGAGCAGTACTTC.

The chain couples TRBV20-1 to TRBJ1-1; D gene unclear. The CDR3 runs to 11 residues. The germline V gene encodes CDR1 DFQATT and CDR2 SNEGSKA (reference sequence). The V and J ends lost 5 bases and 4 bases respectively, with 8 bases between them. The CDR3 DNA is TGCAGTGCTCCGAGCTCCACTGAAGCTTTCTTT. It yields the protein CSAPSSTEAFF.

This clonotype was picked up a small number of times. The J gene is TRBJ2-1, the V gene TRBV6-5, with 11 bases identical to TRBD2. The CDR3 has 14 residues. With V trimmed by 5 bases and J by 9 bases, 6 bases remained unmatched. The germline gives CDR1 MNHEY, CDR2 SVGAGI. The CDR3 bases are TGTGCCAGCAGTACTAGCGGGAGTGAAGGTGAGCAGTTCTTC. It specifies CASSTSGSEGEQFF.

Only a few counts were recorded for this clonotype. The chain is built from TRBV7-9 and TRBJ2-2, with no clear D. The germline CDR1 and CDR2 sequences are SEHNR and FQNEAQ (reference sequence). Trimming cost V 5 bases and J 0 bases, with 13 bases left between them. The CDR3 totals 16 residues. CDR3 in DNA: TGTGCCAGCAGCCCCTGGGATCCGACGAACACCGGGGAGCTGTTTTTT. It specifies CASSPWDPTNTGELFF.

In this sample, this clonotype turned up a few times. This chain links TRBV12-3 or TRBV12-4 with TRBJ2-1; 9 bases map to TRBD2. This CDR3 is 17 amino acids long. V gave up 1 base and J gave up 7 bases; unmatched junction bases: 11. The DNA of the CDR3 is TGTGCCAGCAGTTTAGGGGGCGCGGGAGGGAAAGGAAATGAGCAGTTCTTC. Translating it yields CASSLGGAGGKGNEQFF.

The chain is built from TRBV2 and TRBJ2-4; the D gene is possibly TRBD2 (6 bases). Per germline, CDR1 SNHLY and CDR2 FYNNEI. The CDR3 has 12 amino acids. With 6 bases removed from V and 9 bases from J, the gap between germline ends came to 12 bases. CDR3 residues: CASRGGPGIQYF. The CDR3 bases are TGTGCCAGCAGGGGGGGACCGGGCATTCAGTACTTC.

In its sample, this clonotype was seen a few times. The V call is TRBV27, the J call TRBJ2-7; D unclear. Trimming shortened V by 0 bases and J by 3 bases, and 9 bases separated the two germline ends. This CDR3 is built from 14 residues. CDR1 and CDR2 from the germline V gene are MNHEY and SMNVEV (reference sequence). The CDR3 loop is CASSLSPRDYEQYF. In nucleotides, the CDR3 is TGTGCCAGCAGTTTATCTCCCAGAGACTACGAGCAGTACTTC.

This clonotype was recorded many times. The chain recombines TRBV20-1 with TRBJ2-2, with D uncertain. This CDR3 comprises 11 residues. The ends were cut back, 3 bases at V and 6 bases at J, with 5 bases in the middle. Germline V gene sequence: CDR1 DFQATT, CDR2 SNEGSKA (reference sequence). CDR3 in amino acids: CSASWAGELFF. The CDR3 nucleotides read TGCAGTGCTAGTTGGGCCGGGGAGCTGTTTTTT.

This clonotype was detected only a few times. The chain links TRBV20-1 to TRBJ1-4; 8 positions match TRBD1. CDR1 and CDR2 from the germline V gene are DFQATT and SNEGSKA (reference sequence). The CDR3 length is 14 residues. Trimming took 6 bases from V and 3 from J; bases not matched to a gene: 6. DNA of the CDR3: TGCAGTGCCCCTGGACAGGGACCTAATGAAAAACTGTTTTTT. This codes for CSAPGQGPNEKLFF.

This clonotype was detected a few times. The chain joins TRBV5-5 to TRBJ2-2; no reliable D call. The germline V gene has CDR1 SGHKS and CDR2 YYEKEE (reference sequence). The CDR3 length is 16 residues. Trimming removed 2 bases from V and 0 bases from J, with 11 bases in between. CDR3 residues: CASSFPAETNTGELFF. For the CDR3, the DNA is TGTGCCAGCAGCTTTCCCGCCGAGACGAACACCGGGGAGCTGTTTTTT.

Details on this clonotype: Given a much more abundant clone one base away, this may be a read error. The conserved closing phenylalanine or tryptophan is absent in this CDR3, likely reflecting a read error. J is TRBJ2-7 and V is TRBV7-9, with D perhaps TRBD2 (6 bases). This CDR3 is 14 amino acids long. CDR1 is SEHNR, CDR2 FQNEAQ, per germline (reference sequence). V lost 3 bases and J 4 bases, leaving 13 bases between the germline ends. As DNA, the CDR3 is TGTGCCAGCAGCTTTTATGGTCGGGGGTACGAGCAGTACTAC. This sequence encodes CASSFYGRGYEQYY.

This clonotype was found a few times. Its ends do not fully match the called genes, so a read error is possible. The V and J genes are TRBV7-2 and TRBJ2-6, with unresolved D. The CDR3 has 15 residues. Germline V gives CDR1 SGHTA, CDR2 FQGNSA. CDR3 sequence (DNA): TGTGCCAGCAGCGTAGCCTCGGCTGGGGCCAACGTCCTGACTTTC. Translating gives CASSVASAGANVLTF. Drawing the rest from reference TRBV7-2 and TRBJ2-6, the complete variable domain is GAGVSQSPSNKVTEKGKDVELRCDPISGHTALYWYRQSLGQGLEFLIYFQGNSAPDKSGLPSDRFSAERTGGSVSTLTIQRTQQEDSAVYLCASSVASAGANVLTFGAGSRLTVL.

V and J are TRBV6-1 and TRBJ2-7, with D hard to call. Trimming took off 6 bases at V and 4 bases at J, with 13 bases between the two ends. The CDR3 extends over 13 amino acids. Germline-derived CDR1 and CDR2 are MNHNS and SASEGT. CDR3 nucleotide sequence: TGTGCCAGCAGACGTGCGGTTGGGTACGAGCAGTACTTC. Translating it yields CASRRAVGYEQYF.

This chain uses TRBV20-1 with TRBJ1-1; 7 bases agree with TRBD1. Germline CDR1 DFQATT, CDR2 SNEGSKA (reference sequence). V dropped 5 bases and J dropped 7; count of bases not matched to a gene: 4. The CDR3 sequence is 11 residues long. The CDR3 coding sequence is TGCAGTGCTGGGACAGACGTTGAAGCTTTCTTT. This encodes CSAGTDVEAFF.

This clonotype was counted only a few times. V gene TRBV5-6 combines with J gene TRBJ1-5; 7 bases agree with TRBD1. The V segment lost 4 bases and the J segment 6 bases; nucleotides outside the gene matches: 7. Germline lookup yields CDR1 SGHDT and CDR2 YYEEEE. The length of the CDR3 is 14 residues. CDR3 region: CASSQGQVRQPQHF. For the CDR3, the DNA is TGTGCCAGCAGCCAAGGACAGGTTCGTCAGCCCCAGCATTTT.

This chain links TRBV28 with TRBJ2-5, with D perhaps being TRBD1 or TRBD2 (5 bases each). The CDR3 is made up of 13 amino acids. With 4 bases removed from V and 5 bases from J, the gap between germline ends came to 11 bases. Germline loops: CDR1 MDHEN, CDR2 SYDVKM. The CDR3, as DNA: TGTGCCAGCAGTTCCGGGACGATGGAGACCCAGTACTTC. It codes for CASSSGTMETQYF.